This TCR beta chain was observed in a study of blood T cell dynamics during melanoma immunotherapy. Whole-study context: First-line therapy was either pembrolizumab or nivolumab with ipilimumab for metastatic melanoma. Overall study results and limits: Unlike progressors, later disease-control patients had W3 repertoires gaining clonality or diversity.

As for this clone: The target antigen is unknown.

Here immunoSEQ multiplex PCR was the method, and the copy in TCRdb shows in-frame clones only, minus some. Here the sample spans approximately 6,300 clones, around 90% being singletons. CDR3 length: 19 amino acids. Germline assignment: CDR1 SGHRS and CDR2 YFSETQ. V was trimmed by 0 bases and J by 2 bases, leaving 18 bases between them. The time point was: week 3, after first cycle of checkpoint inhibitor. One draw preceded checkpoint blockade; another followed its first cycle at week 3. Prior systemic cancer therapy, immunosuppressant use and other active malignancies excluded patients. The chain recombines TRBV5-1 with TRBJ2-6, with D possibly being TRBD1 (6 bases). Sequenced material: blood, taken from a patient treated with checkpoint blockade. The origin of this receptor is a human donor with melanoma. The CDR3 sequence is CASSLAVLDRLPGANVLTF. As DNA, the CDR3 is TGCGCCAGCAGCTTGGCCGTTTTGGACAGACTGCCTGGGGCCAACGTCCTGACTTTC.